This T cell receptor beta chain came from a study of blood T cell repertoires in COVID-19. About the research overall: Samples taken during acute and convalescent COVID-19 were collected in the United States, Italy and Spain.

This CDR3 is 13 amino acids long. Germline V gene data show CDR1 as SGHRS and CDR2 as YFSETQ. The V and J ends lost 5 bases and 3 bases respectively, with 11 bases between them. In the study's own analysis: Amplification from reference gene primers served as the basis for estimated nucleated cell counts. Some clones are missing from TCRdb's copy, which holds only in-frame ones; the method was immunoSEQ multiplex PCR. V, J and clone size are those of that table, while D and trimming were read from the DNA. The table lists about 130,000 clones, approximately 74% of them singletons, with approximately 2% in the top ten.

The sample taken for sequencing was peripheral blood. This TCR was recovered from a woman aged 70-85 years with acute or convalescent COVID-19. The chain carries TRBV5-1 and TRBJ2-5; maybe TRBD1 (6 bases). The DNA of the CDR3 is TGCGCCAGCAGAGGGGGTCCGGAAGAGACCCAGTACTTC. It translates to CASRGGPEETQYF.